Following are 12 T cell receptor beta chains from one sample sequenced in a study of T cells in Graves' hyperthyroidism and ophthalmopathy. The CDR3 regions of TCR beta were amplified from RNA transcripts. Using the HTBI primer set, a first-round RT-PCR was run on the TCR CDR3. TCRdb fed the multiplex PCR reads into MiXCR, producing one record per CDR3 protein. The table has 700,000 to 950,000 distinct CDR3 sequences, 35% seen once. Sequencing was done on a sample of blood. All receptors derive from a woman in her 40s with Graves' hyperthyroidism.

This clonotype was seen repeatedly, ten times or more. V and J are TRBV7-2 and TRBJ1-5; D possibly corresponds to TRBD1 (6 bases). Germline V CDR1 and CDR2: SGHTA, FQGNSA. Trimming removed 1 base at V and 1 base at J, with 11 bases between. The CDR3 is 16 residues long. This CDR3 reads CASSLEGGPSNQPQHF. CDR3 DNA sequence: TGTGCCAGCAGCTTAGAAGGGGGGCCGAGCAATCAGCCCCAGCATTTT.

The chain is built from TRBV4-1 and TRBJ2-7; the match to TRBD2 covers 8 bases. The CDR3 runs 16 residues. Germline CDR1 reads MGHRA; CDR2 reads YSYEKL. With V trimmed by 4 bases and J by 6 bases, 14 bases remained unmatched. CDR3 sequence (DNA): TGCGCCAGCAGCCGCGCGGGGGGCACCTTTGTGGGCGAGCAGTACTTC. Encoded protein: CASSRAGGTFVGEQYF.

The chain uses TRBV11-2 and TRBJ2-1, with 7 bases lining up with TRBD2. The germline V gene encodes CDR1 SGHAT and CDR2 FQNNGV. Germline trimming cut 5 bases from V and 7 bases from J; bases unmatched to any gene: 5. This CDR3 is built from 13 residues. The DNA of the CDR3 is TGTGCCAGCAGCGCGGGAGTTAGGAATGAGCAGTTCTTC. Protein sequence: CASSAGVRNEQFF.

The chain joins TRBV12-3 or TRBV12-4 to TRBJ1-3, with D unclear. V dropped 2 bases and J dropped 2 bases, with 7 bases sitting between them. The CDR3 loop spans 14 amino acids. The CDR3 is CASSLRVPGNTIYF. The CDR3 nucleotides are TGTGCCAGCAGTTTAAGAGTGCCTGGAAACACCATATATTTT.

The chain couples TRBV20-1 to TRBJ1-2; D might be TRBD1 (5 bases). The CDR3 is made up of 13 amino acids. Germline CDR1 is DFQATT and CDR2 is SNEGSKA (reference sequence). Trimming shortened V by 7 bases and J by 2 bases, and 14 bases separated the two germline ends. The DNA for the CDR3 is TGCAGTGTGAGGGGCATGGTGAACTATGGCTACACCTTC. Encoded protein: CSVRGMVNYGYTF.

This chain connects TRBV7-2 to TRBJ1-3; 7 nucleotides align to TRBD1. Trimming took 5 bases from V and 4 from J; bases not matched to a gene: 8. CDR3 length: 15 amino acids. The germline gives CDR1 SGHTA, CDR2 FQGNSA. The CDR3 sequence: CASSPQGGAGNTIYF. In DNA, the CDR3 is TGTGCCAGCAGCCCCCAGGGGGGAGCAGGAAACACCATATATTTT.

The sample holds a few counts of this clonotype. The chain employs TRBV4-3 and TRBJ1-3; TRBD1 is a possible D gene (6 bases). Germline CDR1 is LGHNA and CDR2 is YSLEER. With 0 bases removed from V and 3 bases from J, the gap between germline ends came to 21 bases. The CDR3 has 19 residues. The CDR3 is CASSQDRDTVTEGGNTIYF. In DNA, the CDR3 is TGCGCCAGCAGCCAAGATAGGGACACCGTGACCGAGGGTGGAAACACCATATATTTT.

This clonotype was observed a handful of times. The chain links TRBV13 to TRBJ1-6; 8 positions agree with TRBD1. V was pared by 6 bases and J by 7 bases, with 14 bases of the junction left unmatched. The CDR3 runs 17 residues. CDR1 is PRHDT and CDR2 is FYEKMQ in the germline V gene (reference sequence). The CDR3 DNA sequence: TGTGCCAGCAGATCTCCGGGCAGGGGACAGGCCAATTCACCCCTCCACTTT. Its protein product is CASRSPGRGQANSPLHF.

In its sample, this clonotype was seen many times. V usage is TRBV7-9 and J usage is TRBJ2-7; no firm D call. V gave up 5 bases and J gave up 2 bases, with 16 bases separating them. CDR3 length: 15 residues. CDR1 is SEHNR, CDR2 FQNEAQ, per germline (reference sequence). The CDR3 loop is CASSPTSLGAYEQYF. The CDR3 nucleotides read TGTGCCAGCAGCCCGACGTCCCTTGGGGCCTACGAGCAGTACTTC.

This chain uses TRBV7-2 with TRBJ1-1; D is unclear. Germline V gene data show CDR1 as SGHTA and CDR2 as FQGNSA. The CDR3 totals 14 residues. V lost 5 bases to trimming and J lost 0 bases, with 10 bases between them. Written as DNA, the CDR3 is TGTGCCAGCAGCGTAACGGTTATGAACACTGAAGCTTTCTTT. Protein sequence: CASSVTVMNTEAFF.

For this clonotype: The junction differs from germline at one of its ends, possibly a read error. V usage is TRBV10-3 and J usage is TRBJ1-2; weak D call: TRBD1 (6 bases). In germline, CDR1 is ENHRY, CDR2 SYGVKD. The CDR3 totals 14 residues. Written as DNA, the CDR3 is TGTGCCAGCAGTTACCTTGAGGGGGAGAGTGGCTACACCTTC. It encodes CASSYLEGESGYTF.

This clonotype was found a few times. V usage is TRBV15 and J usage is TRBJ1-4; TRBD1 matches at 9 bases. The CDR3 covers 20 residues. V shed 1 base, J shed 0 bases, and the junction held 12 bases outside the gene matches. The germline V gene encodes CDR1 LNHNV and CDR2 YYDKDF (reference sequence). The CDR3 loop reads CATSRGYGDRVSATNEKLFF. CDR3 sequence (DNA): TGTGCCACCAGCAGAGGTTATGGGGACAGGGTCAGTGCAACTAATGAAAAACTGTTTTTT.